This T cell receptor (beta chain) was retrieved from a study of T cell changes during pregnancy in multiple sclerosis. Clones were sequenced by immunoSEQ multiplex PCR, and TCRdb holds only the in-frame ones, with some missing. The top ten hold 4.5% to 5.5% of the sample, which has about 50,000 clones, roughly 90% seen once. CDR1 MNHEY and CDR2 SMNVEV come from the germline V gene (reference sequence). After removal of 4 bases from V and 6 bases from J, the junction contained 7 bases not matched to a gene. The CDR3 sequence is 16 residues long. This sequence originates from a female donor in good health, enrolled as a control in a pregnancy study. Sequenced here: peripheral blood, sampled after pregnancy. The J gene is TRBJ1-6, the V gene TRBV27, with 9 nucleotides matching TRBD1. CDR3 loop: CASSSPGQGRNSPLHF. The CDR3 nucleotides are TGTGCCAGCAGTTCCCCTGGACAGGGGCGTAATTCACCCCTCCACTTT.